Given below is one T cell receptor beta chain in context. Its target is unknown. Germline loops: CDR1 SGHRS, CDR2 YFSETQ. The CDR3 is 15 residues long. Trimming at V came to 0 bases and at J to 8 bases, leaving 6 bases not matched to a gene. The data were obtained in a study of CD4 T cells in relation to SARS-CoV-2 and coronaviruses. In the study overall: PBMCs were cultured with antigen for around nine days before TCR beta sequencing.

CD4+ T cells from unexposed donors were obtained before the COVID-19 pandemic (2011-2018). CD4+ T cells were isolated from the cells after around 11 days of culture. The assay was immunoSEQ multiplex PCR, and TCRdb's table has in-frame clones only and misses some. The repertoire holds 20,000 or so clones, about three quarters seen once, with approximately 14% in the top ten. The rearrangement uses TRBV5-1 and TRBJ2-1; TRBD2 matches 9 bases. This sequence was found in a human donor in good health. The sample taken for sequencing was CD4+ T cells from PBMCs, cultured in vitro. CDR3 sequence (DNA): TGCGCCAGCAGCTTGGCCGGGACTAGCAACTATGAGCAGTTCTTC. The encoded protein is CASSLAGTSNYEQFF.